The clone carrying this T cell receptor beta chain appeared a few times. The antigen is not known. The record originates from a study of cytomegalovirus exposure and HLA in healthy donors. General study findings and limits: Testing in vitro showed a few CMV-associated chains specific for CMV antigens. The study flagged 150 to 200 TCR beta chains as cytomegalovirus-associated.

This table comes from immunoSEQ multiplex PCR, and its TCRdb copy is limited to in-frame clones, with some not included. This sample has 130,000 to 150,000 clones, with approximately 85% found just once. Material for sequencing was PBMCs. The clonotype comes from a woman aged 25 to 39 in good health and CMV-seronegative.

In nucleotides, the CDR3 is TGTGCCAGCAGCCCCGGACGCCGGGGAGGTTCACCCCTCCACTTT. It is translated as CASSPGRRGGSPLHF. The rearrangement uses TRBV5-4 and TRBJ1-6; D unresolved. The CDR3 spans 15 residues. Germline-derived CDR1 and CDR2 are SGHNT and YYREEE (reference sequence). V was shortened by 4 bases and J by 9 bases, with 17 bases between the two germline ends.